The 15 T cell receptor beta chains below all came from one sample that was sequenced in a study of cytomegalovirus exposure and HLA in healthy donors. This table comes from immunoSEQ multiplex PCR, and its TCRdb copy is limited to in-frame clones, with some not included. The sample has some 250,000 clones, roughly 90% seen once; the top ten hold less than 0.4%. Material for sequencing was PBMCs. Receptor source: a woman aged 18-29 years in good health and CMV-seronegative.

The chain is built from TRBV6-5 and TRBJ1-1; D is ambiguous. The length of the CDR3 is 12 residues. CDR1 and CDR2 from the germline V gene are MNHEY and SVGAGI. The V gene lost 6 bases and the J gene lost 0 bases, with 5 bases spanning the gap. Here the CDR3 DNA reads TGTGCCAGCAGCACAGTGAACACTGAAGCTTTCTTT. Amino acids: CASSTVNTEAFF.

V is TRBV28 and J is TRBJ2-3; 9 bases fit TRBD1. V shed 4 bases, J shed 10 bases, and the junction held 6 bases outside the gene matches. There are 13 residues in the CDR3. The germline CDR1 and CDR2 sequences are MDHEN and SYDVKM. The CDR3 reads CASSYRQGDAQYF. The CDR3 coding sequence is TGTGCCAGCAGTTATAGACAGGGGGATGCGCAGTATTTT.

V is TRBV5-1 and J is TRBJ2-1; 7 nucleotides match TRBD2. V was clipped by 1 base and J by 4 bases; unmatched bases: 5. CDR1 SGHRS and CDR2 YFSETQ come from the germline V gene. The CDR3 covers 15 residues. The CDR3 loop is CASSLMAGEYNEQFF. The CDR3 bases are TGCGCCAGCAGCTTGATGGCGGGGGAGTACAATGAGCAGTTCTTC.

This clone was seen only once. The chain joins TRBV10-3 to TRBJ2-3, with a weak D call TRBD1 (6 bases). The germline CDR1 and CDR2 sequences are ENHRY and SYGVKD. The V and J ends lost 7 bases and 0 bases respectively, with 11 bases between them. The CDR3 totals 14 residues. CDR3 sequence: CAITRQASTDTQYF. CDR3 bases: TGTGCCATCACTCGACAGGCCAGCACAGATACGCAGTATTTT.

The rearrangement uses TRBV7-2 and TRBJ1-1; 7 bases are a match to TRBD1. After removal of 5 bases from V and 2 bases from J, the junction contained 5 bases not matched to a gene. Per germline, CDR1 SGHTA and CDR2 FQGNSA. The CDR3 runs 14 residues. This CDR3 is CASSPGQANTEAFF. In DNA, the CDR3 is TGTGCCAGCAGCCCAGGACAGGCTAACACTGAAGCTTTCTTT.

This chain connects TRBV28 to TRBJ1-1; D is unresolved. CDR1 is MDHEN, CDR2 SYDVKM, per germline. Trimming left V 6 bases short and J 3 bases short, with 14 bases between. The CDR3 is made up of 14 amino acids. The CDR3 coding sequence is TGTGCCAGCAGCTTCTTGGGAGGTGACACTGAAGCTTTCTTT. Its protein product is CASSFLGGDTEAFF.

This clone was seen only once. The J gene is TRBJ2-7, the V gene TRBV6-1; a possible D gene is TRBD1 (6 bases). CDR3 size: 14 residues. CDR1 is MNHNS and CDR2 is SASEGT in the germline V gene. The germline V and J ends were trimmed by 5 bases and 1 base, with 12 bases remaining between them. The chain's CDR3 is CASSLETGSYEQYV. CDR3 in DNA: TGTGCCAGCAGTCTTGAAACAGGGTCCTACGAGCAGTACGTC.

This rearrangement joins TRBV5-1 to TRBJ2-7; the match to TRBD1 covers 7 bases. Germline values: CDR1 SGHRS, CDR2 YFSETQ. Trimming at V came to 4 bases and at J to 4 bases, leaving 8 bases not matched to a gene. This CDR3 has 14 amino acids. The CDR3 is CASSPKGQLYEQYV. The CDR3 coding sequence is TGCGCCAGCAGCCCCAAGGGACAGCTTTACGAGCAGTACGTC.

The gene calls are TRBV5-1 and TRBJ1-1; TRBD1 matches 7 bases. The V gene end was trimmed by 4 bases and the J gene end by 0 bases; junction bases not matched to a gene: 9. The germline V gene has CDR1 SGHRS and CDR2 YFSETQ. There are 16 residues in the CDR3. The CDR3 sequence is CASSTAPQGMNTEAFF. The CDR3 DNA follows: TGCGCCAGCAGCACTGCACCACAGGGGATGAACACTGAAGCTTTCTTT. Using reference TRBV5-1 and TRBJ1-1 for the parts outside the CDR3, the full variable domain is KAGVTQTPRYLIKTRGQQVTLSCSPISGHRSVSWYQQTPGQGLQFLFEYFSETQRNKGNFPGRFSGRQFSNSRSEMNVSTLELGDSALYLCASSTAPQGMNTEAFFGQGTRLTVV.

This sequence joins TRBV9 and TRBJ1-1; 8 bases fit TRBD1. This CDR3 contains 16 residues. Germline trimming cut 3 bases from V and 4 bases from J; bases unmatched to any gene: 11. Germline CDR1 and CDR2: SGDLS and YYNGEE. The CDR3 coding sequence is TGTGCCAGCAGCGCAGGGAACAGGGGGAGTACCACTGAAGCTTTCTTT. It encodes CASSAGNRGSTTEAFF. The entire variable domain, with the rest obtained from reference TRBV9 and TRBJ1-1, is as follows: DSGVTQTPKHLITATGQRVTLRCSPRSGDLSVYWYQQSLDQGLQFLIQYYNGEERAKGNILERFSAQQFPDLHSELNLSSLELGDSALYFCASSAGNRGSTTEAFFGQGTRLTVV.

This clone was counted a single time. J is TRBJ2-7 and V is TRBV6-1; 9 bases line up with TRBD1. Trimming at V came to 7 bases and at J to 5 bases, leaving 12 bases not matched to a gene. The CDR3 has 15 residues. CDR1 and CDR2 from the germline V gene are MNHNS and SASEGT. The CDR3 is CASNPLTGGRDEQYV. The CDR3 DNA reads TGTGCCAGCAACCCCTTAACAGGGGGCCGAGACGAGCAGTACGTC.

This chain uses TRBV10-3 with TRBJ1-1; 7 nucleotides match TRBD1. CDR1 and CDR2 (germline): ENHRY, SYGVKD. The CDR3 sequence is 12 residues long. V trimming: 6 bases; J trimming: 10 bases; junction bases outside the gene matches: 8. CDR3 coding DNA: TGTGCCATCAGGGAGACAGGGAGTCTAGCTTTCTTT. This translates into CAIRETGSLAFF.

The chain joins TRBV7-6 to TRBJ2-2, with D possibly being TRBD1 (5 bases). This CDR3 has 13 residues. Trimming removed 5 bases from V and 4 bases from J, with 8 bases in between. The germline CDR1 and CDR2 sequences are SGHVS and FNYEAQ. The CDR3 DNA reads TGTGCCAGCAGCCCCCAGGGCACCGGGGAGCTGTTTTTT. Translated: CASSPQGTGELFF.

The rearrangement uses TRBV7-8 and TRBJ2-7, with 10 nucleotides matching TRBD1. After removal of 5 bases from V and 7 bases from J, the junction contained 20 bases not matched to a gene. The CDR3 totals 18 residues. Germline V gives CDR1 SGHVS, CDR2 FQNEAQ. This CDR3 is CASSPRQGASDIGVEQYF. The CDR3 bases are TGTGCCAGCAGCCCGAGACAGGGGGCGAGCGATATAGGAGTGGAGCAGTACTTC.

The J gene is TRBJ2-5, the V gene TRBV6-5, with 9 bases that match TRBD1. The V segment lost 2 bases and the J segment 2 bases; nucleotides outside the gene matches: 6. CDR1 MNHEY and CDR2 SVGAGI come from the germline V gene. This CDR3 has 16 residues. The CDR3: CASSYTGTGFQETQYF. CDR3 nucleotides: TGTGCCAGCAGTTACACCGGGACAGGGTTTCAAGAGACCCAGTACTTC.